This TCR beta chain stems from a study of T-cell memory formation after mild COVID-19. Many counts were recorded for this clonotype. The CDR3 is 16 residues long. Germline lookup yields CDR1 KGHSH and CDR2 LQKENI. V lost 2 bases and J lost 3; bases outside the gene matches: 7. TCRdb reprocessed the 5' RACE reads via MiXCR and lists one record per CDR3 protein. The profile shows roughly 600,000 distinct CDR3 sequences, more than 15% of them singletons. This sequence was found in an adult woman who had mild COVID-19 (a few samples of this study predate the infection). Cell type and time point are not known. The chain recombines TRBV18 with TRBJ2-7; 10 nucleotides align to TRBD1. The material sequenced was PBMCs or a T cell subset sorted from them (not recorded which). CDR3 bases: TGTGCCAGCTCACCATCCGGGACAGGGGTCCTCTACGAGCAGTACTTC. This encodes CASSPSGTGVLYEQYF.